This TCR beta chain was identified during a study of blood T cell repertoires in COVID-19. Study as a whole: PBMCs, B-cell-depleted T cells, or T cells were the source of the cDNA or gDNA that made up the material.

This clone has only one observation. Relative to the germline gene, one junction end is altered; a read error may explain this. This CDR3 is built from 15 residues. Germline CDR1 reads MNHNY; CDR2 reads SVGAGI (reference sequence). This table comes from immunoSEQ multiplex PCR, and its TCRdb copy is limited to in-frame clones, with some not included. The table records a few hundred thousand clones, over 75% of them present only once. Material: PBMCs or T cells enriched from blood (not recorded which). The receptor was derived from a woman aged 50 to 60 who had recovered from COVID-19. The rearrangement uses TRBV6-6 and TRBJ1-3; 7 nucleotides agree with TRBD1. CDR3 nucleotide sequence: TGTGCCAGCAGTTACACGGGACAGCCTGGATACACCATATATTTT. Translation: CASSYTGQPGYTIYF.